The 18 T cell receptor beta chains listed next were all sequenced from one sample in a study of shared clonotypes between healthy human individuals. Using immunoSEQ multiplex PCR, the repertoire was profiled, and TCRdb retains in-frame clones only, with some absent. Seen here are roughly 2.2 million clones, just under 95% observed once, and the top ten hold 0.3% to 0.45%. The sequenced sample was naive CD4+ T cells from PBMCs. Subset: CD45RA+ positively selected. The receptors originated from a young man in good health. Some clones in this sample may be carry-over from other donors' samples.

The chain carries TRBV4-2 and TRBJ2-7; the D gene is possibly TRBD1 (5 bases). V lost 3 bases and J lost 4, with 13 bases in between. The CDR3 totals 14 residues. Germline CDR1 is LGHNA and CDR2 is YNFKEQ. Written as DNA, the CDR3 is TGTGCCAGCAGCCAGGAAAGGGGCCGTTACGAGCAGTACTTC. Translated: CASSQERGRYEQYF.

The genes are TRBV6-1 and TRBJ1-1; a weak D match, TRBD1 (5 bases). The CDR3 runs to 14 residues. The V gene's germline CDR1 is MNHNS and CDR2 SASEGT. Trimming shortened V by 3 bases and J by 3 bases, and 11 bases separated the two germline ends. Here the CDR3 reads CASSDQGGHTEAFF. In nucleotides, the CDR3 is TGTGCCAGCAGTGACCAGGGCGGTCACACTGAAGCTTTCTTT.

The chain has TRBV14 and TRBJ2-2, with a tentative D call TRBD2 (6 bases). Germline CDR1 reads SGHDN; CDR2 reads FVKESK. V lost 2 bases and J lost 7, with 14 bases in between. The CDR3 is 15 amino acids. The CDR3 reads CASSQRPGVDGELFF. The CDR3 nucleotides read TGTGCCAGCAGCCAAAGGCCGGGAGTGGACGGGGAGCTGTTTTTT. The whole variable domain, filled in from reference TRBV14 and TRBJ2-2, reads EAGVTQFPSHSVIEKGQTVTLRCDPISGHDNLYWYRRVMGKEIKFLLHFVKESKQDESGMPNNRFLAERTGGTYSTLKVQPAELEDSGVYFCASSQRPGVDGELFFGEGSRLTVL.

The rearrangement uses TRBV28 and TRBJ2-7; 9 nucleotides align to TRBD1. The CDR3 is 15 amino acids. In germline, CDR1 is MDHEN, CDR2 SYDVKM. Trimming cost V 6 bases and J 4 bases; bases outside gene matches: 10. As DNA, the CDR3 is TGTGCCAGCAGGATCAGTACACAGGGGGCGTACGAGCAGTACTTC. As protein: CASRISTQGAYEQYF.

The rearrangement uses TRBV28 and TRBJ1-3; TRBD1 matches at 8 bases. Unmatched junction bases numbered 11, after V lost 5 bases and J lost 5 bases. Germline V gene data show CDR1 as MDHEN and CDR2 as SYDVKM. This CDR3 is built from 16 residues. CDR3 loop: CASSQQGDRSRNTIYF. The CDR3 DNA follows: TGTGCCAGCAGTCAACAGGGGGATCGTAGTCGAAACACCATATATTTT.

The chain links TRBV5-4 to TRBJ2-3; 10 bases fit TRBD1. Trimming cost V 2 bases and J 6 bases; bases outside gene matches: 9. CDR3 length: 16 residues. From germline, CDR1 is SGHNT and CDR2 YYREEE (reference sequence). The CDR3 sequence is CASSFLTGGFEDTQYF. For the CDR3, the DNA is TGTGCCAGCAGCTTCCTGACAGGGGGCTTTGAGGATACGCAGTATTTT.

Notes on this clone: Within the sample, other DNA sequences also encode this same CDR3. The chain couples TRBV6-5 to TRBJ2-7; 8 positions match TRBD1. This CDR3 contains 14 residues. The germline gives CDR1 MNHEY, CDR2 SVGAGI. Germline trimming cut 6 bases from V and 0 bases from J; bases unmatched to any gene: 4. DNA for the CDR3: TGTGCCAGCAGCCGAGGACAGGGCTCCTACGAGCAGTACTTC. Protein sequence: CASSRGQGSYEQYF.

The V call is TRBV6-9, the J call TRBJ1-4; 9 bases map to TRBD1. V shed 4 bases, J shed 7 bases, and the junction held 7 bases outside the gene matches. CDR3 size: 15 residues. Germline V gives CDR1 MNHGY, CDR2 SVAAGI. Here the CDR3 reads CASSFEGQGAEKLFF. The CDR3 nucleotides read TGTGCCAGCAGTTTCGAGGGACAGGGAGCTGAAAAACTGTTTTTT.

The J gene is TRBJ2-7, the V gene TRBV28; TRBD1 matches at 7 bases. The germline gives CDR1 MDHEN, CDR2 SYDVKM. The CDR3 runs 16 residues. Trimming took 5 bases from V and 3 from J; bases not matched to a gene: 13. The CDR3 sequence is CASSTRQGSWIYEQYF. CDR3 in DNA: TGTGCCAGCAGTACTCGACAGGGAAGTTGGATCTACGAGCAGTACTTC.

This chain joins TRBV27 and TRBJ2-2; 7 nucleotides agree with TRBD1. V shed 5 bases, J shed 3 bases, and the junction held 6 bases outside the gene matches. The CDR3 extends over 15 amino acids. Germline V gene sequence: CDR1 MNHEY, CDR2 SMNVEV (reference sequence). The CDR3 DNA reads TGTGCCAGCAGTACCGACAGGGTGGACACCGGGGAGCTGTTTTTT. This encodes CASSTDRVDTGELFF.

V gene TRBV19 combines with J gene TRBJ1-2; D is ambiguous. The CDR3 is made up of 13 amino acids. The V and J ends lost 1 base and 1 base respectively, with 4 bases between them. Germline V gene data show CDR1 as LNHDA and CDR2 as SQIVND (reference sequence). This CDR3 is CASSIGFNYGYTF. In DNA, the CDR3 is TGTGCCAGTAGTATAGGCTTTAACTATGGCTACACCTTC.

The chain combines TRBV18 with TRBJ2-7, with a tentative D call TRBD1 (7 bases). Trimming pared 2 bases from V and 3 bases from J, leaving 17 bases between. From germline, CDR1 is KGHSH and CDR2 LQKENI. The CDR3 runs 16 residues. The CDR3 here is CASSPNPAGGGYEQYF. In DNA, the CDR3 is TGTGCCAGCTCACCAAATCCGGCAGGGGGAGGCTACGAGCAGTACTTC. Full variable domain (rest looked up from reference TRBV18 and TRBJ2-7): NAGVMQNPRHLVRRRGQEARLRCSPMKGHSHVYWYRQLPEEGLKFMVYLQKENIIDESGMPKERFSAEFPKEGPSILRIQQVVRGDSAAYFCASSPNPAGGGYEQYFGPGTRLTVT.

This clone was observed once. This chain uses TRBV11-1 with TRBJ2-2; TRBD1 is a possible D gene (6 bases). CDR1 is SGHAT, CDR2 FQDESV, per germline (reference sequence). The CDR3 totals 14 residues. V was shortened by 5 bases and J by 6 bases, with 13 bases between the two germline ends. CDR3 amino acids: CASSPDRNPGELFF. In DNA form, the CDR3 reads TGTGCCAGCAGCCCCGACAGGAATCCCGGGGAGCTGTTTTTT. The full variable domain, completed using reference TRBV11-1 and TRBJ2-2, is EAEVAQSPRYKITEKSQAVAFWCDPISGHATLYWYRQILGQGPELLVQFQDESVVDDSQLPKDRFSAERLKGVDSTLKIQPAELGDSAMYLCASSPDRNPGELFFGEGSRLTVL.

A remark on this clone: Other DNA sequences in this sample translate to the same CDR3. The chain links TRBV18 to TRBJ1-1; D is unclear. Germline V gives CDR1 KGHSH, CDR2 LQKENI. The CDR3 runs 14 residues. Trimming removed 1 base from V and 2 bases from J, with 8 bases in between. CDR3 DNA: TGTGCCAGCTCACCACGTAGGGAAAACACTGAAGCTTTCTTT. This gives the protein CASSPRRENTEAFF.

The CDR3 spells CASSKAWDGSYEQYF. As DNA, the CDR3 is TGTGCCAGCAGTAAGGCGTGGGACGGCTCCTACGAGCAGTACTTC. The chain recombines TRBV27 with TRBJ2-7, with D possibly being TRBD1 or TRBD2 (5 bases each). The germline V and J ends were trimmed by 5 bases and 0 bases, with 14 bases remaining between them. The CDR3 sequence is 15 residues long. Germline V gene data show CDR1 as MNHEY and CDR2 as SMNVEV (reference sequence).

This sequence joins TRBV11-2 and TRBJ2-1, with D perhaps TRBD1 or TRBD2 (5 bases each). The V gene lost 5 bases and the J gene lost 1 base, with 15 bases spanning the gap. Germline V gene sequence: CDR1 SGHAT, CDR2 FQNNGV. The CDR3 runs 16 residues. The chain's CDR3 is CASSRGRTKSYNEQFF. The CDR3, as DNA: TGTGCCAGCAGCCGAGGGCGGACAAAGTCCTACAATGAGCAGTTCTTC.

J is TRBJ1-2 and V is TRBV28, with D uncertain. Germline CDR1 and CDR2: MDHEN and SYDVKM. Trimming removed 3 bases at V and 5 bases at J, with 7 bases between. The CDR3 loop spans 12 amino acids. CDR3 nucleotides: TGTGCCAGCAGTTTTTATAGGTATGGCTACACCTTC. Translated, it gives CASSFYRYGYTF.

The rearrangement uses TRBV11-2 and TRBJ1-2; D possibly corresponds to TRBD1 (5 bases). The germline V gene encodes CDR1 SGHAT and CDR2 FQNNGV. V was clipped by 3 bases and J by 2 bases, with 10 bases between them. The CDR3 is 14 amino acids. The CDR3: CASSFSEGNYGYTF. In nucleotides, the CDR3 is TGTGCCAGCAGCTTTAGTGAGGGGAACTATGGCTACACCTTC.